Listed here are 25 T cell receptor beta chains from one sample, sequenced in a study of T-cell memory formation after mild COVID-19. MiXCR, run by TCRdb on the 5' RACE reads, gives a single entry per CDR3 protein. The sample has approximately 350,000 distinct CDR3 sequences; 13% are singletons. The material sequenced was PBMCs or a T cell subset sorted from them (not recorded which). All receptors derive from a man aged 18 to 30 who had mild COVID-19 (a few samples of this study predate the infection). Cell type and time point are not known.

This clonotype was seen a handful of times. The rearrangement joins TRBV5-6 to TRBJ2-2; D is perhaps TRBD2 (5 bases). The germline gives CDR1 SGHDT, CDR2 YYEEEE. The CDR3 spans 13 residues. Trimming pared 2 bases from V and 8 bases from J, leaving 10 bases between. The CDR3 region is CASSFGLAGELFF. CDR3 in DNA: TGTGCCAGCAGCTTTGGGTTAGCGGGGGAGCTGTTTTTT.

This clonotype was observed a handful of times. The chain carries TRBV7-3 and TRBJ2-3; D gene unclear. The length of the CDR3 is 13 residues. V lost 0 bases, J lost 2 bases, and 3 bases lay in between. From germline, CDR1 is SGHTA and CDR2 FQGTGA. CDR3 loop: CASSLTPTDTQYF. DNA for the CDR3: TGTGCCAGCAGCTTAACGCCCACAGATACGCAGTATTTT.

This clonotype was found a few times. The J gene is TRBJ2-5, the V gene TRBV20-1; D is ambiguous. Germline CDR1 and CDR2: DFQATT and SNEGSKA (reference sequence). V was cut by 0 bases and J by 4 bases, with 15 bases left in between. CDR3 size: 15 residues. The CDR3 DNA follows: TGCAGTGCTAGAGATGGAAGGGATTGGCGAGAGACCCAGTACTTC. It translates to CSARDGRDWRETQYF.

The chain uses TRBV7-2 and TRBJ1-5; D is undetermined. This CDR3 comprises 14 residues. Trimming left V 4 bases short and J 6 bases short, with 13 bases between. Germline V gene lookup returns CDR1 SGHTA and CDR2 FQGNSA. CDR3 nucleotide sequence: TGTGCCAGCAGCTCACACCGGACGGGTCAGCCCCAGCATTTT. Its protein product is CASSSHRTGQPQHF.

The CDR3 region has the DNA TGCGCCAGCAGCGCCCAGGGGACAGGGGATGAAAAACTGTTTTTT. It codes for CASSAQGTGDEKLFF. V usage is TRBV4-3 and J usage is TRBJ1-4, with 10 nucleotides matching TRBD1. J gave up 6 bases and V 5 bases, and 6 bases lay outside the gene matches. This CDR3 contains 15 residues. The germline gives CDR1 LGHNA, CDR2 YSLEER.

The chain recombines TRBV4-1 with TRBJ2-7; TRBD2 agrees at 8 bases. Germline trimming cut 4 bases from V and 2 bases from J; bases unmatched to any gene: 16. The length of the CDR3 is 18 residues. Germline V lookup: CDR1 MGHRA, CDR2 YSYEKL. The CDR3 DNA reads TGCGCCAGCAGCCCACGGCGGACTAGCTTCAACCCAACCTACGAGCAGTACGTC. Residues: CASSPRRTSFNPTYEQYV.

The V and J genes are TRBV10-3 and TRBJ2-2; TRBD2 matches 13 bases. There are 18 residues in the CDR3. From germline, CDR1 is ENHRY and CDR2 SYGVKD. V gave up 7 bases and J gave up 1 base; unmatched junction bases: 9. The CDR3: CAITSGTSGAMNTGELFF. Here the CDR3 DNA reads TGTGCCATCACCTCCGGGACTAGCGGGGCAATGAACACCGGGGAGCTGTTTTTT.

The genes are TRBV27 and TRBJ2-5; 8 bases align to TRBD1. The CDR3 has 14 amino acids. V lost 9 bases and J lost 5; bases outside the gene matches: 11. Per the germline V gene, CDR1 is MNHEY and CDR2 is SMNVEV (reference sequence). CDR3 bases: TGTGCCAGTCGATTTACAGGGGGACGGGAGACCCAGTACTTC. Its protein is CASRFTGGRETQYF.

The chain recombines TRBV7-2 with TRBJ2-5; TRBD2 might be the D (6 bases). Trimming took 5 bases from V and 2 from J, leaving 12 bases between them. Germline lookup yields CDR1 SGHTA and CDR2 FQGNSA. This CDR3 region has 14 residues. CDR3 protein: CASSPTSLQETQYF. The CDR3 nucleotides are TGTGCCAGCAGCCCGACTAGTTTACAAGAGACCCAGTACTTC.

This clonotype was detected a few times. The chain joins TRBV20-1 to TRBJ2-2, with 11 bases aligning to TRBD2. The CDR3 runs 14 residues. J gave up 7 bases and V 6 bases, and 7 bases lay outside the gene matches. The germline V gene has CDR1 DFQATT and CDR2 SNEGSKA (reference sequence). CDR3 residues: CSATPGLADGELFF. The DNA of the CDR3 is TGCAGTGCCACCCCGGGACTAGCGGACGGGGAGCTGTTTTTT.

The chain uses TRBV2 and TRBJ1-2, with D perhaps TRBD1 (6 bases). The CDR3 loop spans 15 amino acids. CDR1 SNHLY and CDR2 FYNNEI come from the germline V gene. Trimming cost V 2 bases and J 4 bases, with 14 bases left between them. The DNA of the CDR3 is TGTGCCAGCAGTGAAAGGGCAGGGGAAGGCTATGGCTACACCTTC. It yields the protein CASSERAGEGYGYTF. The entire variable domain, with the rest obtained from reference TRBV2 and TRBJ1-2, is as follows: EPEVTQTPSHQVTQMGQEVILRCVPISNHLYFYWYRQILGQKVEFLVSFYNNEISEKSEIFDDQFSVERPDGSNFTLKIRSTKLEDSAMYFCASSERAGEGYGYTFGSGTRLTVV.

The chain couples TRBV4-1 to TRBJ1-5; D remains ambiguous. The V end was cut by 3 bases, the J end by 6 bases, with 15 bases between. Per germline, CDR1 MGHRA and CDR2 YSYEKL. The CDR3 loop spans 15 amino acids. The DNA for the CDR3 is TGCGCCAGCAGCCAGTGGACGGGGAGCGGTCAGCCCCAGCATTTT. Translated, it gives CASSQWTGSGQPQHF.

This sequence joins TRBV7-3 and TRBJ2-3, with 7 nucleotides matching TRBD2. V lost 5 bases and J lost 4; bases outside the gene matches: 6. Per germline, CDR1 SGHTA and CDR2 FQGTGA. This CDR3 spans 14 amino acids. CDR3 bases: TGTGCCAGCAGCGTCGGGCTAGCGGCAGATACGCAGTATTTT. Its protein product is CASSVGLAADTQYF. The full variable domain, with the rest looked up from reference TRBV7-3 and TRBJ2-3, is GAGVSQTPSNKVTEKGKYVELRCDPISGHTALYWYRQSLGQGPEFLIYFQGTGAADDSGLPNDRFFAVRPEGSVSTLKIQRTERGDSAVYLCASSVGLAADTQYFGPGTRLTVL.

V is TRBV7-2 and J is TRBJ2-3; D might be TRBD1 (6 bases). Germline loops: CDR1 SGHTA, CDR2 FQGNSA. V dropped 4 bases and J dropped 6 bases, with 23 bases sitting between them. The CDR3 is made up of 17 amino acids. In DNA, the CDR3 is TGTGCCAGCAGCTCGAACTTCCAGGGGCTATTGATTGATACGCAGTATTTT. This translates into CASSSNFQGLLIDTQYF.

The J gene is TRBJ1-5, the V gene TRBV4-3; possible D gene TRBD1, 5 bases. The CDR3 runs 15 residues. The V end lost 0 bases, the J end lost 3 bases, and 9 bases lay between the germline ends. Germline V gives CDR1 LGHNA, CDR2 YSLEER. The chain's CDR3 is CASSQERQNNQPQHF. DNA for the CDR3: TGCGCCAGCAGCCAAGAAAGACAGAACAATCAGCCCCAGCATTTT.

This clonotype was detected many times. The V call is TRBV6-5, the J call TRBJ2-2; the D gene could be TRBD1 or TRBD2 (5 bases each). The length of the CDR3 is 14 residues. Germline V gene sequence: CDR1 MNHEY, CDR2 SVGAGI. V gave up 4 bases and J gave up 6 bases, with 12 bases separating them. The CDR3 loop is CASSWTGAAGELFF. The CDR3 DNA reads as TGTGCCAGCAGTTGGACTGGGGCGGCCGGGGAGCTGTTTTTT.

V is TRBV5-1 and J is TRBJ2-5; the match to TRBD2 covers 12 bases. The CDR3 covers 16 residues. Germline V gene lookup returns CDR1 SGHRS and CDR2 YFSETQ. Trimming at V came to 7 bases and at J to 0 bases, leaving 7 bases not matched to a gene. CDR3 nucleotide sequence: TGCGCCAGCGGACCTAGCGGGGGGGCGTACCAAGAGACCCAGTACTTC. Amino acids: CASGPSGGAYQETQYF.

This clonotype has only a few counts. The gene calls are TRBV4-2 and TRBJ1-1, with D tentatively TRBD1 (6 bases). Germline CDR1 LGHNA, CDR2 YNFKEQ. The CDR3 loop spans 15 amino acids. Trimming took 5 bases from V and 4 from J, leaving 17 bases between them. The CDR3 is CASSSSTGTSTEAFF. The DNA for the CDR3 is TGTGCCAGCAGCTCGTCTACAGGGACGAGCACTGAAGCTTTCTTT.

This chain connects TRBV12-3 or TRBV12-4 to TRBJ1-5; 8 bases are shared with TRBD1. The V segment lost 8 bases and the J segment 6 bases; nucleotides outside the gene matches: 6. CDR3 length equals 13 residues. The CDR3 sequence is CASRTGHGQPQHF. CDR3 in DNA: TGTGCCAGCCGGACAGGGCATGGTCAGCCCCAGCATTTT.

The V call is TRBV20-1, the J call TRBJ2-7, with 14 bases that match TRBD2. The CDR3 is 16 amino acids. CDR1 DFQATT and CDR2 SNEGSKA come from the germline V gene (reference sequence). V shed 0 bases, J shed 7 bases, and the junction held 8 bases outside the gene matches. The CDR3 protein is CSARDIGLAGGVEQYV. For the CDR3, the DNA is TGCAGTGCTAGAGATATCGGACTAGCGGGGGGCGTTGAGCAGTACGTC.

This chain joins TRBV19 and TRBJ2-7; possibly TRBD1 for D (6 bases). The CDR3 runs to 14 residues. Germline V gives CDR1 LNHDA, CDR2 SQIVND (reference sequence). The V gene lost 8 bases and the J gene lost 1 base, with 15 bases spanning the gap. DNA for the CDR3: TGTGCCAGTTCAAGAACAGGGCCTTCCTACGAGCAGTACTTC. It is translated as CASSRTGPSYEQYF. The entire variable domain, with the rest obtained from reference TRBV19 and TRBJ2-7, is as follows: DGGITQSPKYLFRKEGQNVTLSCEQNLNHDAMYWYRQDPGQGLRLIYYSQIVNDFQKGDIAEGYSVSREKKESFPLTVTSAQKNPTAFYLCASSRTGPSYEQYFGPGTRLTVT.

The chain carries TRBV11-2 and TRBJ2-3; 7 bases line up with TRBD1. There are 16 residues in the CDR3. J was trimmed by 1 base and V by 4 bases; bases with no gene match: 8. Germline CDR1 reads SGHAT; CDR2 reads FQNNGV. CDR3: CASSSIQGMRTDTQYF. In nucleotides, the CDR3 is TGTGCCAGCAGCTCAATACAGGGGATGCGCACAGATACGCAGTATTTT.

This clonotype was seen a few times. V usage is TRBV20-1 and J usage is TRBJ2-7, with no clear D. Looked up from germline, CDR1 is DFQATT and CDR2 is SNEGSKA (reference sequence). This CDR3 comprises 11 residues. V lost 1 base and J 2 bases, leaving 3 bases between the germline ends. The CDR3 loop is CSARGPYEQYV. In nucleotides, the CDR3 is TGCAGTGCTAGAGGCCCCTACGAGCAGTACGTC.

This clonotype has more than one count but fewer than ten. V is TRBV5-1 and J is TRBJ2-3; D is uncertain. Trimming shortened V by 6 bases and J by 2 bases, and 16 bases separated the two germline ends. Germline CDR1 is SGHRS and CDR2 is YFSETQ. CDR3 size: 15 residues. CDR3 nucleotides: TGCGCCAGCACTCCGATCTCCATAACCACAGATACGCAGTATTTT. Its translation is CASTPISITTDTQYF.

The chain employs TRBV12-3 or TRBV12-4 and TRBJ2-4, with D possibly being TRBD1 (6 bases). The length of the CDR3 is 17 residues. Trimming removed 0 bases from V and 0 bases from J, with 12 bases in between. In DNA form, the CDR3 reads TGTGCCAGCAGTTTAGCGCAGGGGTCCTTAGCCAAAAACATTCAGTACTTC. Translating it yields CASSLAQGSLAKNIQYF.